The 13 T cell receptor beta chains reported below all come from one sample, sequenced in a study of cytomegalovirus exposure and HLA in healthy donors. Assay: immunoSEQ multiplex PCR; the TCRdb copy retains only in-frame clones and omits some. This table has around 140,000 clones, roughly 89% appearing once. Sample: PBMCs. The receptor source for this set is a woman under 30 in good health and CMV-seronegative.

This clone showed up many times. This chain connects TRBV23-1 to TRBJ2-1, with TRBD2 matching over 7 bases. TRBV23-1 is noted as an ORF with a role that remains uncertain. With 8 bases clipped from V and 6 bases from J, the junction kept 7 bases outside the gene matches. The CDR3 runs 13 residues. CDR3 protein: CASVRAGPNEQFF. CDR3 bases: TGCGCCAGCGTAAGAGCGGGGCCCAATGAGCAGTTCTTC.

The chain uses TRBV7-9 and TRBJ2-7; 8 bases are shared with TRBD1. The germline gives CDR1 SEHNR, CDR2 FQNEAQ (reference sequence). With 6 bases clipped from V and 1 base from J, the junction kept 8 bases outside the gene matches. The CDR3 is 15 amino acids. Written as DNA, the CDR3 is TGTGCCAGCAGTAACGGACAGGGTTTTTCCTACGAGCAGTACTTC. Translating it yields CASSNGQGFSYEQYF.

V gene TRBV5-1 combines with J gene TRBJ2-1; TRBD2 agrees at 8 bases. CDR1 and CDR2 (germline): SGHRS, YFSETQ. Losses at the gene ends were 4 bases for V and 8 bases for J; bases not matched to a gene: 14. The CDR3 extends over 16 amino acids. Here the CDR3 reads CASSPGRGLGGDEQFF. The CDR3 DNA sequence: TGCGCCAGCAGCCCCGGGAGGGGACTAGGGGGGGATGAGCAGTTCTTC.

This chain uses TRBV7-9 with TRBJ2-2; a possible D gene is TRBD1 (5 bases). The CDR3 sequence is 14 residues long. Deletions cut 4 bases from V and 1 base from J, with 7 bases between. Per germline, CDR1 SEHNR and CDR2 FQNEAQ (reference sequence). Here the CDR3 DNA reads TGTGCCAGCAGCTCTGACAGGAACACCGGGGAGCTGTTTTTT. Residues: CASSSDRNTGELFF.

V usage is TRBV4-2 and J usage is TRBJ2-7; D might be TRBD2 (6 bases). Germline CDR1 and CDR2: LGHNA and YNFKEQ. Trimming took 2 bases from V and 7 from J, leaving 15 bases between them. The CDR3 extends over 14 amino acids. CDR3 sequence: CASSQSGGAREQYF. In DNA form, the CDR3 reads TGTGCCAGCAGCCAATCCGGAGGGGCTAGGGAGCAGTACTTC.

The chain recombines TRBV5-4 with TRBJ1-1, with TRBD1 matching 11 bases. The germline gives CDR1 SGHNT, CDR2 YYREEE (reference sequence). The CDR3 spans 14 residues. Unmatched junction bases numbered 5, after V lost 5 bases and J lost 5 bases. This chain's CDR3 is CASRRDRGSTEAFF. The CDR3 bases are TGTGCCAGCAGACGGGACAGGGGGTCTACTGAAGCTTTCTTT.

The genes are TRBV7-8 and TRBJ2-3, with D possibly matching TRBD2 (5 bases). The CDR3 consists of 15 residues. Germline V CDR1 and CDR2: SGHVS, FQNEAQ. The ends were cut back, 2 bases at V and 1 base at J, with 10 bases in the middle. The CDR3 bases are TGTGCCAGCAGCTTACCTCACGGGGGCACAGATACGCAGTATTTT. It encodes CASSLPHGGTDTQYF.

This clone was picked up one time. V and J are TRBV5-1 and TRBJ1-4; the match to TRBD1 covers 11 bases. CDR3 size: 15 residues. Germline V lookup: CDR1 SGHRS, CDR2 YFSETQ. V trimming: 0 bases; J trimming: 6 bases; junction bases outside the gene matches: 1. The CDR3 sequence: CASSLGDRGYEKLFF. DNA for the CDR3: TGCGCCAGCAGCTTGGGGGACAGGGGGTATGAAAAACTGTTTTTT.

The CDR3 nucleotides read TGTGCCAGCAGTTTATCGGGGACAGGGATATCCTACGAGCAGTACTTC. It yields the protein CASSLSGTGISYEQYF. The chain couples TRBV27 to TRBJ2-7; TRBD1 aligns across 9 bases. Unmatched junction bases numbered 4, after V lost 0 bases and J lost 1 base. Germline values: CDR1 MNHEY, CDR2 SMNVEV (reference sequence). This CDR3 spans 16 amino acids.

This chain links TRBV4-1 with TRBJ2-1; 10 positions match TRBD2. This CDR3 contains 17 residues. V gave up 3 bases and J gave up 6 bases; unmatched junction bases: 11. Per germline, CDR1 MGHRA and CDR2 YSYEKL. The CDR3 sequence is CASSQPGRERGGNEQFF. CDR3 in DNA: TGCGCCAGCAGCCAGCCGGGGAGGGAGCGGGGGGGCAATGAGCAGTTCTTC.

The rearrangement links TRBV19 to TRBJ1-3; tentative D call: TRBD1 (5 bases). Deletions cut 5 bases from V and 0 bases from J, with 8 bases between. This CDR3 spans 14 amino acids. Germline CDR1 LNHDA, CDR2 SQIVND (reference sequence). CDR3 residues: CASSQGLSGNTIYF. CDR3 nucleotides: TGTGCCAGTAGTCAGGGTCTCTCTGGAAACACCATATATTTT. The full variable domain, completed using reference TRBV19 and TRBJ1-3, is DGGITQSPKYLFRKEGQNVTLSCEQNLNHDAMYWYRQDPGQGLRLIYYSQIVNDFQKGDIAEGYSVSREKKESFPLTVTSAQKNPTAFYLCASSQGLSGNTIYFGEGSWLTVV.

The chain is built from TRBV6-5 and TRBJ1-1, with 7 bases lining up with TRBD1. J was trimmed by 7 bases and V by 9 bases; bases with no gene match: 5. The germline V gene encodes CDR1 MNHEY and CDR2 SVGAGI. The length of the CDR3 is 11 residues. The CDR3 protein is CASHRDSEAFF. The DNA for the CDR3 is TGTGCCAGTCACCGGGACAGTGAAGCTTTCTTT.

This clone was seen just once. The CDR3 reads CASSFGSAGKLIGYTF. CDR3 sequence (DNA): TGTGCCAGCAGCTTTGGCTCGGCAGGGAAGTTAATAGGCTACACCTTC. The chain has TRBV7-8 and TRBJ1-2; tentative D call: TRBD1 (5 bases). The CDR3 spans 16 residues. Germline-derived CDR1 and CDR2 are SGHVS and FQNEAQ. Trimming removed 3 bases from V and 8 bases from J, with 22 bases in between.